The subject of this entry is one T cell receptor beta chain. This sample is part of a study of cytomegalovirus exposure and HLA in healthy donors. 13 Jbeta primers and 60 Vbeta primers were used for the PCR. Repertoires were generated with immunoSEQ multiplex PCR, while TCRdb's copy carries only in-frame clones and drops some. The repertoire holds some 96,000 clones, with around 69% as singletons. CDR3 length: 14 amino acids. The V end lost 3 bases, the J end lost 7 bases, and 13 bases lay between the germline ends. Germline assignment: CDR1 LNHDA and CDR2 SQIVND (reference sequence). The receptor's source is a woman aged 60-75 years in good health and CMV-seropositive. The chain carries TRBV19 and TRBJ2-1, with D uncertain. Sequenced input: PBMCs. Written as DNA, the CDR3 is TGTGCCAGTAGTATCAGGTCAGGAAGGAATGAGCAGTTCTTC. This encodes CASSIRSGRNEQFF.